This T cell receptor (beta chain) was identified during a study of blood T cell repertoires in COVID-19. In this sample, this clone turned up once. CDR1 is SGHRS, CDR2 YFSETQ, per germline. Trimming stripped 0 bases from V and 0 bases from J, with 12 bases between. CDR3 length: 16 residues. Methods used by the authors: Reference gene primer amplification in the assay estimated nucleated cell counts. Sequencing was performed with immunoSEQ multiplex PCR; in TCRdb, only in-frame clones are kept and a portion is missing. V, J and clone size are taken as reported in that table, and D and trimming were inferred from the DNA itself. The data contain roughly 150,000 clones, less than 80% of them singletons. Participant-reported clinical history was the basis for cohort assignment.

The chain combines TRBV5-1 with TRBJ1-1, with D uncertain. This TCR derives from a woman aged 65 to 85 in a cohort exposed to, infected with or recovered from COVID-19 (not recorded which). The sequenced sample consisted of PBMCs or T cells enriched from blood (not recorded which). CDR3 coding DNA: TGCGCCAGCAGCTTGGGGGCAGGTACCATGAACACTGAAGCTTTCTTT. This sequence encodes CASSLGAGTMNTEAFF. Together with reference TRBV5-1 and TRBJ1-1, the CDR3 gives the full variable domain: KAGVTQTPRYLIKTRGQQVTLSCSPISGHRSVSWYQQTPGQGLQFLFEYFSETQRNKGNFPGRFSGRQFSNSRSEMNVSTLELGDSALYLCASSLGAGTMNTEAFFGQGTRLTVV.